A single sample gave rise to the 20 T cell receptor beta chains below, sequenced in a study of blood T cell repertoires in COVID-19. Produced via immunoSEQ multiplex PCR; TCRdb's table is partial and in-frame only. The repertoire has 95,000 to 150,000 clones, nearly 90% of them found once; the top ten carry under 4.5%. Sequenced sample: peripheral blood. The receptor source for this set is a woman in her fifties or sixties with COVID-19, enrolled during active disease.

The rearrangement links TRBV2 to TRBJ2-5, with D unclear. From germline, CDR1 is SNHLY and CDR2 FYNNEI. V lost 6 bases and J 5 bases, leaving 16 bases between the germline ends. CDR3 length: 14 residues. The CDR3 sequence is CASSGGGGWETQYF. CDR3 sequence (DNA): TGTGCCAGCAGCGGCGGTGGCGGATGGGAGACCCAGTACTTC.

V is TRBV5-1 and J is TRBJ1-2; a possible D gene is TRBD1 (5 bases). Trimming removed 0 bases at V and 8 bases at J, with 8 bases between. The germline gives CDR1 SGHRS, CDR2 YFSETQ. The CDR3 spans 12 residues. The CDR3 loop reads CASSLDRIGYTF. The CDR3 DNA follows: TGCGCCAGCAGCTTGGACAGGATCGGCTACACCTTC.

This chain uses TRBV7-9 with TRBJ1-2; 10 positions match TRBD1. The CDR3 has 13 amino acids. Germline trimming cut 5 bases from V and 8 bases from J; bases unmatched to any gene: 5. Germline lookup yields CDR1 SEHNR and CDR2 FQNEAQ (reference sequence). CDR3 protein: CASSRDRGQGYTF. CDR3 DNA sequence: TGTGCCAGCAGCCGAGACAGGGGGCAAGGCTACACCTTC.

V and J are TRBV19 and TRBJ2-1; D is perhaps TRBD2 (7 bases). The V gene's germline CDR1 is LNHDA and CDR2 SQIVND (reference sequence). Trimming stripped 7 bases from V and 0 bases from J, with 16 bases between. The length of the CDR3 is 16 residues. The CDR3 loop reads CASTKGGGSSYNEQFF. The CDR3 DNA sequence: TGTGCCAGTACCAAAGGGGGGGGGAGCTCCTACAATGAGCAGTTCTTC.

The chain is built from TRBV19 and TRBJ1-4; the D gene is possibly TRBD1 (5 bases). Trimming removed 10 bases from V and 6 bases from J, with 24 bases in between. There are 16 residues in the CDR3. CDR1 is LNHDA, CDR2 SQIVND, per germline (reference sequence). The CDR3 sequence: CATKADIVRGHEKLFF. Written as DNA, the CDR3 is TGTGCCACCAAGGCGGACATAGTTCGTGGGCATGAAAAACTGTTTTTT.

The rearrangement joins TRBV6-1 to TRBJ2-7; D might be TRBD1 (6 bases). Deletions cut 1 base from V and 5 bases from J, with 15 bases between. CDR1 is MNHNS, CDR2 SASEGT, per germline. CDR3 length equals 15 residues. The CDR3 sequence is CASSEEWNRAHEQYF. The CDR3 region has the DNA TGTGCCAGCAGTGAAGAGTGGAACAGGGCCCACGAGCAGTACTTC.

The genes are TRBV6-1 and TRBJ2-5, with TRBD2 matching over 10 bases. CDR1 is MNHNS and CDR2 is SASEGT in the germline V gene. With V trimmed by 4 bases and J by 6 bases, 14 bases remained unmatched. The CDR3 consists of 17 residues. The CDR3 reads CASSVLVGAGGRKTQYF. The CDR3 DNA reads TGTGCCAGCAGTGTACTGGTGGGAGCGGGGGGGCGAAAGACCCAGTACTTC.

This sequence joins TRBV11-2 and TRBJ1-2; the D is unclear. The CDR3 is 13 amino acids. Trimming removed 1 base at V and 0 bases at J, with 3 bases between. Germline V gene sequence: CDR1 SGHAT, CDR2 FQNNGV. CDR3 protein: CASSLGANYGYTF. CDR3 nucleotide sequence: TGTGCCAGCAGCTTAGGCGCTAACTATGGCTACACCTTC.

J is TRBJ2-7 and V is TRBV11-2; 7 bases line up with TRBD1. CDR1 and CDR2 from the germline V gene are SGHAT and FQNNGV. After removal of 5 bases from V and 2 bases from J, the junction contained 6 bases not matched to a gene. The CDR3 covers 14 residues. CDR3 bases: TGTGCCAGCAGCCTAGGGGGCCCTCCCTACGAGCAGTACTTC. Translating it yields CASSLGGPPYEQYF.

The chain uses TRBV7-3 and TRBJ1-3; D possibly corresponds to TRBD1 (5 bases). The germline V gene encodes CDR1 SGHTA and CDR2 FQGTGA. This CDR3 region has 13 residues. The germline V and J ends were trimmed by 1 base and 9 bases, with 10 bases remaining between them. The CDR3 nucleotides are TGTGCCAGCAGCTTAAATCTCGGGGGCACCATATATTTT. Translation gives CASSLNLGGTIYF.

As for this clone: Other nucleotide sequences from this sample produce the same CDR3. This CDR3 reads CASSLAQETQYF. CDR3 bases: TGCGCCAGCAGCTTAGCTCAAGAGACCCAGTACTTC. This chain joins TRBV5-1 and TRBJ2-5; D remains ambiguous. This CDR3 is 12 amino acids long. Per germline, CDR1 SGHRS and CDR2 YFSETQ. With 2 bases removed from V and 2 bases from J, the gap between germline ends came to 4 bases.

The chain couples TRBV2 to TRBJ2-1; no definite D call. Germline lookup yields CDR1 SNHLY and CDR2 FYNNEI. Between the trimmed V and J ends, which lost 2 bases and 3 bases, there was a span of 5 bases. The CDR3 is 13 residues long. CDR3 sequence reads: CASSENSYNEQFF. CDR3 in DNA: TGTGCCAGCAGTGAAAACAGCTACAATGAGCAGTTCTTC.

This clone was detected only a few times. This chain links TRBV6-1 with TRBJ1-1; D not certain. Between the trimmed V and J ends, which lost 3 bases and 4 bases, there was a span of 6 bases. Germline loops: CDR1 MNHNS, CDR2 SASEGT. CDR3 length equals 12 residues. This CDR3 is CASSDPFTEAFF. The CDR3 bases are TGTGCCAGCAGTGACCCATTCACTGAAGCTTTCTTT.

The gene calls are TRBV28 and TRBJ1-4; TRBD1 agrees at 9 bases. The germline gives CDR1 MDHEN, CDR2 SYDVKM. Germline trimming cut 2 bases from V and 8 bases from J; bases unmatched to any gene: 15. The CDR3 is 18 residues long. The CDR3 loop reads CASSLPGQGRVLTEKLFF. In nucleotides, the CDR3 is TGTGCCAGCAGTTTACCCGGACAGGGGAGGGTTTTGACGGAAAAACTGTTTTTT.

This sequence joins TRBV5-1 and TRBJ2-6; the D gene is possibly TRBD2 (5 bases). The CDR3 covers 15 residues. V was trimmed by 7 bases and J by 0 bases, leaving 11 bases between them. Germline-derived CDR1 and CDR2 are SGHRS and YFSETQ. The CDR3 loop is CASGRASSGANVLTF. The CDR3 DNA is TGCGCCAGCGGGAGAGCCAGCTCTGGGGCCAACGTCCTGACTTTC.

The V call is TRBV19, the J call TRBJ1-1; perhaps TRBD1 as D (6 bases). The CDR3 consists of 13 residues. V was clipped by 6 bases and J by 5 bases, with 13 bases between them. Per the germline V gene, CDR1 is LNHDA and CDR2 is SQIVND (reference sequence). The CDR3 here is CASRIQGRTEAFF. The CDR3 nucleotides read TGTGCCAGTAGGATACAGGGAAGAACTGAAGCTTTCTTT.

The chain carries TRBV11-3 and TRBJ1-3; 9 bases align to TRBD1. CDR3 length: 18 residues. V trimming: 3 bases; J trimming: 4 bases; junction bases outside the gene matches: 13. Germline V gives CDR1 SGHNT, CDR2 YENEEA. The CDR3 here is CASSLDQGQGKGGNTIYF. DNA of the CDR3: TGTGCCAGCAGCTTGGACCAGGGACAGGGAAAAGGGGGAAACACCATATATTTT.

This chain links TRBV4-3 with TRBJ1-6; D might be TRBD1 (5 bases). V lost 4 bases, J lost 0 bases, and 16 bases lay in between. The CDR3 sequence is 18 residues long. Per germline, CDR1 LGHNA and CDR2 YSLEER. CDR3 sequence: CASSPRRYGGSYNSPLHF. CDR3 nucleotides: TGCGCCAGCAGCCCACGAAGGTACGGGGGCTCCTATAATTCACCCCTCCACTTT.

The gene calls are TRBV5-8 and TRBJ1-1; D perhaps matches TRBD1 (6 bases). The ends were cut back, 1 base at V and 0 bases at J, with 16 bases in the middle. Germline-derived CDR1 and CDR2 are SGHTS and YDEGEE. The CDR3 contains 17 residues. The CDR3 DNA reads as TGTGCCAGCAGCTTGTCAGGGGCCAGGGGCATGAACACTGAAGCTTTCTTT. It is translated as CASSLSGARGMNTEAFF.

The rearrangement links TRBV7-3 to TRBJ1-4, with 10 bases aligning to TRBD1. With V trimmed by 4 bases and J by 8 bases, 13 bases remained unmatched. The germline gives CDR1 SGHTA, CDR2 FQGTGA. This CDR3 contains 17 residues. CDR3 sequence (DNA): TGTGCCAGCAGCTCGCCGGGACAGGGGCTCCGTCTAGAAAAACTGTTTTTT. This sequence encodes CASSSPGQGLRLEKLFF.